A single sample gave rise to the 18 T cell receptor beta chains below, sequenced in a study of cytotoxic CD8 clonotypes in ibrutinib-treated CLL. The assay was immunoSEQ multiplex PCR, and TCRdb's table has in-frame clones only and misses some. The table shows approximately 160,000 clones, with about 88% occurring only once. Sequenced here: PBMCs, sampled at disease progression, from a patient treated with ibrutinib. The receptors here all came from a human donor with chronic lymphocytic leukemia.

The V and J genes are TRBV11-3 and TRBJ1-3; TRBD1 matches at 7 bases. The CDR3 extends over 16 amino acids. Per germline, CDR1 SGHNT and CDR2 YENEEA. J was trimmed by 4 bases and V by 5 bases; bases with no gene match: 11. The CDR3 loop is CASSASGRGRGNTIYF. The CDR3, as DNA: TGTGCCAGCAGCGCCTCGGGCAGGGGGAGAGGAAACACCATATATTTT.

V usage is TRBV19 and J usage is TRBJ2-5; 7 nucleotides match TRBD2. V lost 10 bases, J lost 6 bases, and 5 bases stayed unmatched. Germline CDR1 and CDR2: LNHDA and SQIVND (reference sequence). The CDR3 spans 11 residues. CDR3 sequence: CATRLAQTQYF. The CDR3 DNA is TGTGCCACCCGACTAGCCCAGACCCAGTACTTC.

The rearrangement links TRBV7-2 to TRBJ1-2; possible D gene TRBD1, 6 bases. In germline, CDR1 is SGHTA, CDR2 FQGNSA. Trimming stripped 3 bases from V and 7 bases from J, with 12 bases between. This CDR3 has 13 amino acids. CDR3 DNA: TGTGCCAGCAGCTTGGAGGGGGTGGCTGGCTACACCTTC. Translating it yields CASSLEGVAGYTF.

The CDR3 DNA follows: TGTGCCAGCAGCGTAGCACGGGACAATGAGCAGTTCTTC. Translated: CASSVARDNEQFF. The chain employs TRBV9 and TRBJ2-1; D remains unclear. This CDR3 is 13 amino acids long. CDR1 is SGDLS and CDR2 is YYNGEE in the germline V gene. Trimming took off 0 bases at V and 5 bases at J, with 6 bases between the two ends.

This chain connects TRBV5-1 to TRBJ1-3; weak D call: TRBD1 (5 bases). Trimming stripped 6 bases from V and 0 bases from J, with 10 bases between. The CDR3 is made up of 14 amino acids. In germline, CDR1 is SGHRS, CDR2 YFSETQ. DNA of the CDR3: TGCGCCAGCAAGGGGCTAAGCTCTGGAAACACCATATATTTT. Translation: CASKGLSSGNTIYF.

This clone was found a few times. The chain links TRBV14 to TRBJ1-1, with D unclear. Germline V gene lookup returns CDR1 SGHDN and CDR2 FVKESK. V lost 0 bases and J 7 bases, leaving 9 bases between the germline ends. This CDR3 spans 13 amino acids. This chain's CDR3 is CASSQDLTSEAFF. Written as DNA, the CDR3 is TGTGCCAGCAGCCAAGATTTAACAAGTGAAGCTTTCTTT.

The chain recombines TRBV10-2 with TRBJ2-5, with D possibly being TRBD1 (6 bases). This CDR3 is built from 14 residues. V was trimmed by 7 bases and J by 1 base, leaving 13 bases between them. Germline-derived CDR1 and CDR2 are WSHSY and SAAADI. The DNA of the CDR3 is TGCGCCAGCAACCCCGGACAGTTCCAAGAGACCCAGTACTTC. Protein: CASNPGQFQETQYF.

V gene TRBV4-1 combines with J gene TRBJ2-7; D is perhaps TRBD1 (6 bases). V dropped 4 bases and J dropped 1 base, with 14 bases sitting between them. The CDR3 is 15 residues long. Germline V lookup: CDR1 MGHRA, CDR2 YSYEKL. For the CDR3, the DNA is TGCGCCAGCAGCCCCGCGGACAGCAGGTCCTACGAGCAGTACTTC. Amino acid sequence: CASSPADSRSYEQYF.

CDR3 nucleotides: TGTGCCAGCAGCTTGGCAGGGTTGCCTGGCTACACCTTC. Its protein is CASSLAGLPGYTF. The V gene is TRBV5-6, the J gene TRBJ1-2; a weak D match, TRBD1 (5 bases). V dropped 0 bases and J dropped 7 bases, with 10 bases sitting between them. The CDR3 spans 13 residues. The germline gives CDR1 SGHDT, CDR2 YYEEEE.

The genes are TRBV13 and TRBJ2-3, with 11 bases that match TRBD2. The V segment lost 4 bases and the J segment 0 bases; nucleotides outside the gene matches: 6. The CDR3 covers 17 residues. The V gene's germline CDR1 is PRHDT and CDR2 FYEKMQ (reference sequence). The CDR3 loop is CASSSLAGVASTDTQYF. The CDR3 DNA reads TGTGCCAGCAGCTCACTAGCGGGAGTAGCTAGCACAGATACGCAGTATTTT.

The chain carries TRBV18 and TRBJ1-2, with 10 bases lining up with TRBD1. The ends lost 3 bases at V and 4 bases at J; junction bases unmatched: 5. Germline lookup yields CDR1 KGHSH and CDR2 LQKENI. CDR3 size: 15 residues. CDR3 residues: CASSPGDRGSYGYTF. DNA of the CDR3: TGTGCCAGCTCACCGGGGGACAGGGGAAGCTATGGCTACACCTTC.

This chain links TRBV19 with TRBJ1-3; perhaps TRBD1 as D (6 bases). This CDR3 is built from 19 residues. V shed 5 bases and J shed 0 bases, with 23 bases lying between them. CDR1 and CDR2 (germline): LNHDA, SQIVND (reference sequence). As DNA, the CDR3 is TGTGCCAGTAGTGTCCTGGCCCGCTTCAGGGGAGGCTCTGGAAACACCATATATTTT. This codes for CASSVLARFRGGSGNTIYF.

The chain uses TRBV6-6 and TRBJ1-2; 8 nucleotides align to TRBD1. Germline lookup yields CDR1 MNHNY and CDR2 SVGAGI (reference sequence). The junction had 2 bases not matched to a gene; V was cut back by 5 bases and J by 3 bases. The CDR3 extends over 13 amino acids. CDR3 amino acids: CASSLTGDYGYTF. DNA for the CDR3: TGTGCCAGCAGTCTGACAGGGGACTATGGCTACACCTTC.

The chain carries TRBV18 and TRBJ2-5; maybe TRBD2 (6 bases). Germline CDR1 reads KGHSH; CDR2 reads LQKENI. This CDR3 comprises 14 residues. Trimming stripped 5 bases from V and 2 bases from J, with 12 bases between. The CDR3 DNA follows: TGTGCCAGCTCAACTAATGGGGGGCAAGAGACCCAGTACTTC. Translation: CASSTNGGQETQYF. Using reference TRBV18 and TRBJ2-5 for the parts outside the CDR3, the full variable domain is NAGVMQNPRHLVRRRGQEARLRCSPMKGHSHVYWYRQLPEEGLKFMVYLQKENIIDESGMPKERFSAEFPKEGPSILRIQQVVRGDSAAYFCASSTNGGQETQYFGPGTRLLVL.

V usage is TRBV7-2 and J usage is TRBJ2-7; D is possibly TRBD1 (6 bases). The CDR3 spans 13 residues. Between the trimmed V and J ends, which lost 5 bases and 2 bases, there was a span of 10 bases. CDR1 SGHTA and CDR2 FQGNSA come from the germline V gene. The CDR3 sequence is CASSPDSPYEQYF. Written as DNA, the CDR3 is TGTGCCAGCAGCCCGGACAGCCCCTACGAGCAGTACTTC.

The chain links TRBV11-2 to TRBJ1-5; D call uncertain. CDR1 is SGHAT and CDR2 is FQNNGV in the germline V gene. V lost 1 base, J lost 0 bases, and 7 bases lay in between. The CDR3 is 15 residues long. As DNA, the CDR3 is TGTGCCAGCAGCTTAGGAAGCTATAGCAATCAGCCCCAGCATTTT. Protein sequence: CASSLGSYSNQPQHF.

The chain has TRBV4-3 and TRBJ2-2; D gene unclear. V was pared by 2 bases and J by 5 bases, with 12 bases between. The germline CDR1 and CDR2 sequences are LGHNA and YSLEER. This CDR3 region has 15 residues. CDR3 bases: TGCGCCAGCAGCCAATCCCCCTACTTGACCGGGGAGCTGTTTTTT. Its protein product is CASSQSPYLTGELFF.

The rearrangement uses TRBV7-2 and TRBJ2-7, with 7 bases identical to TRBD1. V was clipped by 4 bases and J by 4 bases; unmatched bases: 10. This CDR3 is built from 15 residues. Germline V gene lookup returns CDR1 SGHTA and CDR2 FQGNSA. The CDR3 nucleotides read TGTGCCAGCAGCTCCTTAAACAGGGGCCGATACGAGCAGTACTTC. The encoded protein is CASSSLNRGRYEQYF.